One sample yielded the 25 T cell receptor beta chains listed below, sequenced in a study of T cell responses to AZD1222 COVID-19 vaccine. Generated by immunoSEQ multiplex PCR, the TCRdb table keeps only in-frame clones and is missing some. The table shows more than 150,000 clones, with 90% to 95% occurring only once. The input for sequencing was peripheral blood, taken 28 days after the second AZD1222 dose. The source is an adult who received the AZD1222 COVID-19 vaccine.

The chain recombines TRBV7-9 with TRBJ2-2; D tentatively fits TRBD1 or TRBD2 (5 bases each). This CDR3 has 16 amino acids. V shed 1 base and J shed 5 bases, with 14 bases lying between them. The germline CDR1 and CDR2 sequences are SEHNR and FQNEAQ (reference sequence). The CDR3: CASSLDVGAGTGELFF. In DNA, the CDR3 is TGTGCCAGCAGCTTAGACGTCGGGGCAGGGACCGGGGAGCTGTTTTTT.

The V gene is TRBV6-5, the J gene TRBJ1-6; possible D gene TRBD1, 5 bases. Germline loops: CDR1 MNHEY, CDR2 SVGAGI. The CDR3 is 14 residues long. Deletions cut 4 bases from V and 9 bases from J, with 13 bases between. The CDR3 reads CASSSGRGGSPLHF. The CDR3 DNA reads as TGTGCCAGCAGTTCAGGGCGGGGTGGTTCACCCCTCCACTTT.

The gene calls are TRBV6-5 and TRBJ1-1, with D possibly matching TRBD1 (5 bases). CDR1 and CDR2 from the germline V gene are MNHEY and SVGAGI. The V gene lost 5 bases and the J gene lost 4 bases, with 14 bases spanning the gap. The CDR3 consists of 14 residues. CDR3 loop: CASSQRQRATEAFF. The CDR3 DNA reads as TGTGCCAGCAGTCAAAGACAGAGGGCCACTGAAGCTTTCTTT.

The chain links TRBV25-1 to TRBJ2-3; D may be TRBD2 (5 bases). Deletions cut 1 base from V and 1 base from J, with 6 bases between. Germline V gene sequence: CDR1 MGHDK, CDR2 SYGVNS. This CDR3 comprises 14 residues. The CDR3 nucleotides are TGTGCCAGCAGTGAATGGCGGGGCACAGATACGCAGTATTTT. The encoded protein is CASSEWRGTDTQYF.

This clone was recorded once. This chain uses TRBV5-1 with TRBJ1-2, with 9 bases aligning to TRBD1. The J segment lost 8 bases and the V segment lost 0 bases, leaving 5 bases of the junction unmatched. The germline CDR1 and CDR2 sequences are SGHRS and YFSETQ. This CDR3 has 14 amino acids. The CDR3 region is CASSLGDRERGYTF. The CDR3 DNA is TGCGCCAGCAGCTTGGGGGACAGGGAGAGAGGCTACACCTTC.

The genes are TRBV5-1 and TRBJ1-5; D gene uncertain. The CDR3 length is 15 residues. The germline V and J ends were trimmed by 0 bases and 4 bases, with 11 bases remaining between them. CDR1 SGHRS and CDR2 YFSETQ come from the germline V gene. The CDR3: CASSLEGFGNQPQHF. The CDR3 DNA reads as TGCGCCAGCAGCTTGGAGGGATTTGGGAATCAGCCCCAGCATTTT. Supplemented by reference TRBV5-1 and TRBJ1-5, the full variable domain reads KAGVTQTPRYLIKTRGQQVTLSCSPISGHRSVSWYQQTPGQGLQFLFEYFSETQRNKGNFPGRFSGRQFSNSRSEMNVSTLELGDSALYLCASSLEGFGNQPQHFGDGTRLSIL.

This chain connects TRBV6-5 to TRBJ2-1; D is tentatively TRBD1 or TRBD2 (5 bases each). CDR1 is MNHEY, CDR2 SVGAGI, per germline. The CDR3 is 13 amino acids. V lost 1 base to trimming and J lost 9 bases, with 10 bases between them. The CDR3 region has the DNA TGTGCCAGCAGTTACTTCGGGGACGGTGAGCAGTTCTTC. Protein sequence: CASSYFGDGEQFF.

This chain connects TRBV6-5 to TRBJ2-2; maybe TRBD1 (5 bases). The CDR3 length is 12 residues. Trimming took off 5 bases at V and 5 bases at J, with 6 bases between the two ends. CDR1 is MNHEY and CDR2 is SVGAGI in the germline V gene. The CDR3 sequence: CASSPGTGELFF. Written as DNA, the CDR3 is TGTGCCAGCAGTCCAGGGACCGGGGAGCTGTTTTTT.

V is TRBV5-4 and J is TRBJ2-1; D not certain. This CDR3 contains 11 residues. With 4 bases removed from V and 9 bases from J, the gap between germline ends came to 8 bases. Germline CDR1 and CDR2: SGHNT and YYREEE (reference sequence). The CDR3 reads CASSVRGEQFF. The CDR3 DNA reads TGTGCCAGCAGCGTACGCGGTGAGCAGTTCTTC.

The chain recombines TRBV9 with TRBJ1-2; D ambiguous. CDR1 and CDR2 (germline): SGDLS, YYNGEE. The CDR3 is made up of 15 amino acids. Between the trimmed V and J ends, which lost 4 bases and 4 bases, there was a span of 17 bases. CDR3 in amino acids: CASSFLIGSLYGYTF. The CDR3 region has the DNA TGTGCCAGCAGCTTTCTGATAGGCAGCCTCTATGGCTACACCTTC. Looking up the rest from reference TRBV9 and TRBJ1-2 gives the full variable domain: DSGVTQTPKHLITATGQRVTLRCSPRSGDLSVYWYQQSLDQGLQFLIQYYNGEERAKGNILERFSAQQFPDLHSELNLSSLELGDSALYFCASSFLIGSLYGYTFGSGTRLTVV.

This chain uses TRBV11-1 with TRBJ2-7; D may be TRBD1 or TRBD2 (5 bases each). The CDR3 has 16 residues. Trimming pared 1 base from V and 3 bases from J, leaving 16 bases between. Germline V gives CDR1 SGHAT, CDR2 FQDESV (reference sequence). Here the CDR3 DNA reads TGTGCCAGCAGCTTAGGGTGGGGCAGAGGAGGCTACGAGCAGTACTTC. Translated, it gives CASSLGWGRGGYEQYF.

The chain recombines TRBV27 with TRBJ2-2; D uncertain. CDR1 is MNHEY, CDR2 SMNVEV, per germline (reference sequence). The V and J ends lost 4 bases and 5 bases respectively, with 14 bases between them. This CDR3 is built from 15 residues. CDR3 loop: CASSWQDPGTGELFF. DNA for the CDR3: TGTGCCAGCAGTTGGCAGGATCCTGGGACCGGGGAGCTGTTTTTT.

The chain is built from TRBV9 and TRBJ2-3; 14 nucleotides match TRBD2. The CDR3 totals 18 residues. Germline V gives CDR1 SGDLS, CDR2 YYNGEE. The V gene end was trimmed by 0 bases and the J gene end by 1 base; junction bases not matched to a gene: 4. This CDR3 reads CASSVAGTSGGRTDTQYF. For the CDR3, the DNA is TGTGCCAGCAGCGTAGCCGGGACTAGCGGGGGCCGCACAGATACGCAGTATTTT.

The CDR3 DNA sequence: TGTGCCAGCAGCTTAGGGGGTAACTACAATGAGCAGTTCTTC. The encoded protein is CASSLGGNYNEQFF. The rearrangement uses TRBV7-6 and TRBJ2-1, with D uncertain. Trimming removed 1 base at V and 3 bases at J, with 7 bases between. Looked up from germline, CDR1 is SGHVS and CDR2 is FNYEAQ. The CDR3 runs to 14 residues.

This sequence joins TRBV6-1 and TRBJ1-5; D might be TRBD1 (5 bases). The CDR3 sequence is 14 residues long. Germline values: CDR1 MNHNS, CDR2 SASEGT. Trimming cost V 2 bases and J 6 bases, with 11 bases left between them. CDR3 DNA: TGTGCCAGCAGTGAAAGGGGAGGCTCTCAGCCCCAGCATTTT. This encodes CASSERGGSQPQHF.

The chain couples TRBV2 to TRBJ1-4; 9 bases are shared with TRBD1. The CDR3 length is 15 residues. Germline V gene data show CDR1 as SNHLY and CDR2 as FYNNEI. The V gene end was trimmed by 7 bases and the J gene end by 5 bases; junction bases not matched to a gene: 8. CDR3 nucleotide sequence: TGTGCCAGCAAATCCAGGACAGGGGCAAATGAAAAACTGTTTTTT. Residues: CASKSRTGANEKLFF.

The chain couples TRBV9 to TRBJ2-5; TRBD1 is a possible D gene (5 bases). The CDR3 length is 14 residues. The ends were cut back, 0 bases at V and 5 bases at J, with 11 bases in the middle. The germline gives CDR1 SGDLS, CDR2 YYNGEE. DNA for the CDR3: TGTGCCAGCAGCGTAGTAGGAGCAGGGGAGACCCAGTACTTC. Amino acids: CASSVVGAGETQYF.

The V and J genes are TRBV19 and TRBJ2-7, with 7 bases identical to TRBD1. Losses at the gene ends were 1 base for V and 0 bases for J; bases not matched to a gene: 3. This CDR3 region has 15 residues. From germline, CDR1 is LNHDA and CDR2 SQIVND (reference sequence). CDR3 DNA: TGTGCCAGTAGTATAGTCGGGACAGCCTCCTACGAGCAGTACTTC. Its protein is CASSIVGTASYEQYF.

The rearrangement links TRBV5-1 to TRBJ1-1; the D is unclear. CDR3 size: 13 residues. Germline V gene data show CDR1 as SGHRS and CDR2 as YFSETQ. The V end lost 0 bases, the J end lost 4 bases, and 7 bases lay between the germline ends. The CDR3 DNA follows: TGCGCCAGCAGCTTGGAGGCAGCCACTGAAGCTTTCTTT. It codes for CASSLEAATEAFF.

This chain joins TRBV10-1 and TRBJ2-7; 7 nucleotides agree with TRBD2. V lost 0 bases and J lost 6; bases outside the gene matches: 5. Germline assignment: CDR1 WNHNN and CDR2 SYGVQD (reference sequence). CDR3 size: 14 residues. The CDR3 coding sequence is TGCGCCAGCAGTGAGTCGGGGGGGTACGGCGAGCAGTACTTC. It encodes CASSESGGYGEQYF.

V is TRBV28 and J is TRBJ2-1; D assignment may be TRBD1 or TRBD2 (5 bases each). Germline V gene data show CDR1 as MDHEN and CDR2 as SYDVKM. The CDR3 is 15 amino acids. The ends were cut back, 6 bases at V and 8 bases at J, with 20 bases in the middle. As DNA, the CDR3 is TGTGCCAGCAGCCTCCCCATGGGACGCCGATATGAGCAGTTCTTC. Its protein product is CASSLPMGRRYEQFF.

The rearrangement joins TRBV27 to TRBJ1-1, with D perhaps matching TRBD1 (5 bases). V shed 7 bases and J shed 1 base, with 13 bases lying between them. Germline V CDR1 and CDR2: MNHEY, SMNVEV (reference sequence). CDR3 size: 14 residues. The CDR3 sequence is CASTWGVGNTEAFF. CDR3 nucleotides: TGTGCCAGCACCTGGGGGGTAGGGAACACTGAAGCTTTCTTT.

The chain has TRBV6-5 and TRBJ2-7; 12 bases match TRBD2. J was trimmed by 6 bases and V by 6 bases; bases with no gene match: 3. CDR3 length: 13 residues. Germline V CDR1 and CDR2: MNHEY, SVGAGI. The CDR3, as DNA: TGTGCCAGCAGGGCTAGCGGGAGGGCCGAGCAGTACTTC. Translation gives CASRASGRAEQYF.

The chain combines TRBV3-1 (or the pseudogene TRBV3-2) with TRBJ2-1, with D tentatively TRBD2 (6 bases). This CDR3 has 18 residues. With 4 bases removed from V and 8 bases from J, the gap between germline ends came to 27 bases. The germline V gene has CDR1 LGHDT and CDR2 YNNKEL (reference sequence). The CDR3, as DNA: TGTGCCAGCAGCCGGTCCTTCCGGGTAGCGGTCGAATCGGATGAGCAGTTCTTC. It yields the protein CASSRSFRVAVESDEQFF.

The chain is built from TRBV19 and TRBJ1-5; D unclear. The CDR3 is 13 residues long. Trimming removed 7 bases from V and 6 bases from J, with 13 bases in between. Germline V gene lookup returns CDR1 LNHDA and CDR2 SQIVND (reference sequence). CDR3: CASTSSRGQPQHF. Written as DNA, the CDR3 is TGTGCCAGTACCTCGTCGCGGGGTCAGCCCCAGCATTTT.